The 3 T cell receptor beta chains reported below all come from one sample, sequenced in a study of response to subunit inactivated influenza vaccine. TCRdb used MiXCR to reprocess the RT-PCR reads, holding one entry per CDR3 protein. The data contain a few hundred thousand distinct CDR3 sequences, 20% to 25% of them singletons. Sequencing used PBMCs from blood, obtained approximately 20 months after vaccination. Every receptor here comes from a man aged 50-75 years who received an inactivated influenza vaccine.

In DNA form, the CDR3 reads TGCAGTGCTAGCACTCCTAGCGGGAGGGCTTACAATGAGCAGTTCTTC. Translated, it gives CSASTPSGRAYNEQFF. The J gene is TRBJ2-1, the V gene TRBV20-1, with 12 nucleotides matching TRBD2. CDR3 length equals 16 residues. With 3 bases clipped from V and 4 bases from J, the junction kept 7 bases outside the gene matches. Germline CDR1 DFQATT, CDR2 SNEGSKA (reference sequence).

This clonotype was seen repeatedly, ten times or more. The gene calls are TRBV5-1 and TRBJ1-1; no clear D. The germline gives CDR1 SGHRS, CDR2 YFSETQ. The CDR3 totals 13 residues. V lost 4 bases to trimming and J lost 9 bases, with 16 bases between them. CDR3 DNA sequence: TGCGCCAGCAGCCCGTTAGACCGGATCAAAGCTTTCTTT. Encoded protein: CASSPLDRIKAFF.

The chain joins TRBV7-2 to TRBJ1-2; 9 nucleotides line up with TRBD1. CDR1 SGHTA and CDR2 FQGNSA come from the germline V gene. This CDR3 has 15 residues. After removal of 5 bases from V and 3 bases from J, the junction contained 7 bases not matched to a gene. The CDR3 DNA sequence: TGTGCCAGCAGCACCCGGACAGGGGCTGACTATGGCTACACCTTC. Its protein product is CASSTRTGADYGYTF. Together with reference TRBV7-2 and TRBJ1-2, the CDR3 gives the full variable domain: GAGVSQSPSNKVTEKGKDVELRCDPISGHTALYWYRQSLGQGLEFLIYFQGNSAPDKSGLPSDRFSAERTGGSVSTLTIQRTQQEDSAVYLCASSTRTGADYGYTFGSGTRLTVV.